This T cell receptor (beta chain) was found in a study of response to subunit inactivated influenza vaccine. General study findings and limits: T cells newly recruited by each seasonal influenza vaccination are few, the authors suggested.

Each CDR3 protein is one row after TCRdb ran MiXCR on the RT-PCR reads. The table has around 710,000 distinct CDR3 sequences, approximately 15% seen once. Concerning this clonotype itself: Its cognate antigen is unknown.

J gave up 9 bases and V 8 bases, and 17 bases lay outside the gene matches. CDR1 is MDHEN and CDR2 is SYDVKM in the germline V gene. The CDR3 covers 16 residues. Source: PBMCs from blood, taken roughly 15 days before vaccination. This clonotype originated in a man aged 50 to 60 who received an inactivated influenza vaccine. V is TRBV28 and J is TRBJ2-2; 8 bases are a match to TRBD1. The CDR3 loop reads CASFRLGTGGNRELFF. In DNA, the CDR3 is TGTGCCAGCTTTCGCCTAGGGACAGGAGGGAACCGGGAGCTGTTTTTT.